The sequence of this T cell receptor beta chain was determined in a study of blood T cells in healthy people across ages. Study results and caveats: The unknown donor CMV status may have confounded expanded clonotype changes. Among T cells, TCR beta diversity per million cells dropped roughly linearly as age rose. The study regarded diversity estimates from one million T cells as underestimates.

Total RNA extraction produced at least 5 micrograms (per sample) for the study. This clonotype has more than one count but fewer than ten. Its target is not known. The V gene's germline CDR1 is DFQATT and CDR2 SNEGSKA (reference sequence). CDR3 length: 13 amino acids. The second PCR ran roughly 6 to 11 cycles with a sample-barcoded 5' primer and J-beta primers. Each CDR3 protein gets one entry after TCRdb re-called the 5' RACE reads with MiXCR. The sample has around 1,900,000 distinct CDR3 sequences, roughly two fifths seen once. This clonotype originated in a human donor in good health. The sequencing sample was made of blood. The chain combines TRBV20-1 with TRBJ2-3, with D perhaps TRBD2 (6 bases). The CDR3 loop reads CTPVGGPTDTQYF. In nucleotides, the CDR3 is TGCACCCCCGTCGGGGGACCCACAGATACGCAGTATTTT.